This TCR beta chain was identified during a study of immune evolution from preneoplasia to lung adenocarcinoma (dated by TCRdb to the early 2020s). Background for the entire study: No AAH lesions showed HLA loss of heterozygosity, compared with 6% to 8.5% of AIS, 15% of MIA and about a third of ADC lesions. The study profiled immune contexture across lung adenocarcinoma precursors and invasive adenocarcinoma using immune gene expression, TCR sequencing and multiplex immunofluorescence. Resected precursor lesions (AAH, AIS, MIA) and invasive adenocarcinomas were each compared against paired morphologically normal lung tissue. The sample size depended on which specimens were available, not on a prior power calculation. The immune data were combined with whole exome sequencing and methylation data from the same cohort of nodules. The overall cohort comprised under 70 patients with pulmonary nodules who underwent surgical resection. TCR sequencing data were obtained from about 46 patients. It was reported in the study that 90 to 120 samples were used for TCR sequencing. POLYSOLVER was used to infer Class I HLA alleles from exome data, while LOHHLA was used to detect allele-specific HLA loss. Paper-wide results and their limitations: The highest T cell clonality was observed in KRAS-mutant nodules compared with EGFR-mutant or double wild-type lesions. The highest clonality was observed in normal lung, whereas higher T cell density and diversity but lower clonality appeared to be present in later-stage lesions. Top T cell clone frequencies were highest in normal lung and appeared to decrease progressively from AAH through AIS, MIA and invasive adenocarcinoma. The findings reflected association rather than direct causation, and larger cohorts with long-term follow-up and longitudinal biopsies were considered necessary. Because all patients came from Japan and China, whether the findings apply to Western populations was uncertain.

As for this clone: Its antigen remains undetermined. No much larger clone exists at a distance of one base, and base qualities are not known.

Between the mid-2010s and the late 2010s, the patients underwent resection in either Japan or China. The histologic diagnosis of each case was independently confirmed on H&E slides by two lung cancer pathologists. For nucleic acid extraction, premalignant or tumor cells were enriched by macro-dissection following pathologic assessment. The AllPrep DNA/RNA FFPE Kit was used to isolate DNA from FFPE tissue. Including cysteine and phenylalanine, the CDR3 has 15 amino acids. Of the read, only the CDR3 DNA is kept; its 45 bases are in frame from base 1. The germline V gene (reference sequence) supplies CDR1 LNHNV and CDR2 YYDKDF. For this chain, trimming is 1 base at the V end and 2 bases at the J end, and the number of junction bases without a gene match is 2. TCR beta CDR3 regions were sequenced from DNA using the immunoSEQ hsTCRbeta Kit. The authors processed their data as follows. The ImmunoSEQ Analyzer was used to analyse the TCR sequencing data. T cell clonality was calculated on productive rearrangements as 1 minus Pielou's evenness. T cell diversity was measured with the inverse Simpson index on productive templates. T cell density was expressed as TCR beta template counts normalized to usable DNA, with usable DNA estimated by amplifying and sequencing housekeeping genes. TCR metrics were compared across histologic stages using two-sided Kruskal-Wallis tests. Drawn from immuneACCESS, this table holds only the in-frame rearrangements with V and J called that TCRdb kept. Clones are partly lost; checked studies trace under half to an unresolved V gene and leave the rest unexplained. V, J and clone size were drawn from that table, and D and trimming were deduced from the DNA. For this sample the table gives over 3,500 clones, of which around 76% were detected only once. The ten largest make up 14% of the sample.

The sequencing sample was made of FFPE minimally invasive lung adenocarcinoma tissue. Interpreted using the paper, the cell subset or site label stands for: micro-invasive lung adenocarcinoma (MIA). The sequence is built from TRBV15 and TRBJ2-7; TRBD1 lines up with 10 middle nucleotides. This receptor was identified in a person between 55 and 80 years old with lung adenocarcinoma. In nucleotide form, the sequence is TGTGCCACCAGCAGAGTGGGGACAGGGGCCTACGAGCAGTACTTC. It codes for CATSRVGTGAYEQYF.